Listed below are T cell receptor beta chains from one sample, sequenced in a study of molecular identifiers for immune sequencing clone quantification. TCRdb called the PCR reads again in MiXCR, with one record for every CDR3 protein. The sample carries about 320,000 distinct CDR3 sequences, about a fifth recorded once. The sequenced material came from naive CD8+ T cells from blood, with Jurkat cell RNA spiked in. The receptors originated from a human donor in good health. Some libraries in this study had Jurkat cell RNA spiked in. The CDR3 runs from the conserved cysteine through the conserved F or W. D genes are given only for firm matches. The size field is filled for only some rows; it gives once, few, many or a size class.

>TRBJ2-2|TRBV4-3|many|.|13
TGCGCCAGCAGCCCCCATAGGACCGGGGAGCTGTTTTTT
CASSPHRTGELFF
>TRBJ2-7|TRBV20-1|many|TRBD2|14
TGCAGTGCTAGAGAACTAGCGGGCACCTACGAGCAGTACTTC
CSARELAGTYEQYF
>TRBJ2-7|TRBV7-9|.|TRBD1|15
TGTGCCAGCAGCTACGGGACAGGGGTACAGGACGAGCAGTACTTC
CASSYGTGVQDEQYF
>TRBJ2-7|TRBV10-3|few|.|13
TGTGCCATCAGTGAGGAGGGGGAGGACGAGCAGTACTTC
CAISEEGEDEQYF
>TRBJ2-7|TRBV19|.|.|14
TGTGCCACCTCCATCCCAGGGTCCCACTACGAGCAGTACTTC
CATSIPGSHYEQYF
>TRBJ1-1|TRBV11-2|.|.|17
TGTGCCAGCAGCTTAGATCAAGGGGGACACCCGAACACTGAAGCTTTCTTT
CASSLDQGGHPNTEAFF
>TRBJ1-1|TRBV7-8|.|.|19
TGTGCCAGCAGCTTATATCCTCACACGGTTTATTATATGAACACTGAAGCTTTCTTT
CASSLYPHTVYYMNTEAFF
>TRBJ1-3|TRBV25-1|many|.|13
TGTGCCAGGGGAACCCCCGAGGGAAACACCATATATTTT
CARGTPEGNTIYF
>TRBJ2-4|TRBV5-8|many|TRBD1|14
TGTGCCAGCAGCTGGACAGGGACCAAAAACATTCAGTACTTC
CASSWTGTKNIQYF
>TRBJ2-1|TRBV4-3|many|.|15
TGCGCCAGCAGCCAAGAGAGAACAGGGCCGAATGAGCAGTTCTTC
CASSQERTGPNEQFF
>TRBJ2-7|TRBV5-1|.|.|16
TGCGCCAGCAGCTTGCCAGTCGGCGCGAGCTCCTACGAGCAGTACTTC
CASSLPVGASSYEQYF
>TRBJ1-3|TRBV5-1|many|.|15
TGCGCCAGCAGCTTGATGGGACTCTCTGGAAACACCATATATTTT
CASSLMGLSGNTIYF
>TRBJ1-1|TRBV4-3|many|.|15
TGCGCCAGCAGCCAAATATTCGGACAGAACACTGAAGCTTTCTTT
CASSQIFGQNTEAFF
>TRBJ1-3|TRBV19|few|.|16
TGTGCCAGTAGTATGGCTGGCTCAGCCTCTGGAAACACCATATATTTT
CASSMAGSASGNTIYF
>TRBJ2-7|TRBV5-4|many|.|15
TGTGCCAGCAGCTCCCGGGACTTCTCGACTTACGAGCAGTACTTC
CASSSRDFSTYEQYF
>TRBJ1-1|TRBV12-3/TRBV12-4|many|.|13
TGTGCCAGCAGTTTAACGCGGGATCCCGAAGCTTTCTTT
CASSLTRDPEAFF
>TRBJ2-7|TRBV19|many|.|12
TGTGCCAGTAGTTTCCAGGGAAGCGAGCAGTACTTC
CASSFQGSEQYF
>TRBJ2-7|TRBV12-3/TRBV12-4|.|.|15
TGTGCCAGCAGTCCCCAGGGCAGGACTGCCTACGAGCAGTACTTC
CASSPQGRTAYEQYF
>TRBJ2-6|TRBV28|.|.|15
TGTGCCAGCAGTTTCAGGGGTCCTGGGGCCAACGTCCTGACTTTC
CASSFRGPGANVLTF
>TRBJ2-3|TRBV5-4|many|.|16
TGTGCCAGCAGCTTGGGTTCCAGCTATTCCACAGATACGCAGTATTTT
CASSLGSSYSTDTQYF
>TRBJ2-3|TRBV4-3|many|TRBD2|14
TGCGCCAGCAGCCCCCGACTAGCTGATGATACGCAGTATTTT
CASSPRLADDTQYF
>TRBJ2-5|TRBV7-9|many|.|14
TGTGCCAGCAGCTTTGTGGGGGTTCAAGAGACCCAGTACTTC
CASSFVGVQETQYF
>TRBJ1-2|TRBV14|many|.|16
TGTGCCAGCAGCCAAGAAGGTTTGGCAGGGGCCTATGGCTACACCTTC
CASSQEGLAGAYGYTF
>TRBJ2-5|TRBV7-9|many|TRBD2|13
TGTGCCAGCAGCTTTGGACTAGCAGAGACCCAGTACTTC
CASSFGLAETQYF
>TRBJ1-1|TRBV27|many|.|11
TGTGCCGGGGGGGCGTACACTGAAGCTTTCTTT
CAGGAYTEAFF
>TRBJ1-1|TRBV5-1|many|.|15
TGCGCCAGCAGCTTGGCCGGAGGTGAGATGGCTGAAGCTTTCTTT
CASSLAGGEMAEAFF
>TRBJ2-1|TRBV7-9|few|TRBD1|15
TGTGCCAGCAGCAACCGGGACAGGGTCGATGTAGGGCAGTTCTTC
CASSNRDRVDVGQFF
>TRBJ2-1|TRBV28|many|.|13
TGTGCCAGCAGTTTATTTCCCCAGGAGCAGCAGTTCTTC
CASSLFPQEQQFF
>TRBJ2-3|TRBV5-1|.|.|15
TGCGCCAGCAGCTGCCACCCTCCAGAAACGTGCACGCAGTATTTT
CASSCHPPETCTQYF
>TRBJ2-1|TRBV12-3/TRBV12-4|many|TRBD2|16
TGTGCCAGCAGTCTTAGCGGGAGAGGATCCTACAATGAGCAGTTCTTC
CASSLSGRGSYNEQFF
>TRBJ2-7|TRBV4-1|many|TRBD1|15
TGCGCCAGCAGCCTAGGCCGGGACAGCTCCTACGAGCAGTACTTC
CASSLGRDSSYEQYF
>TRBJ2-7|TRBV20-1|.|.|15
TGCAGTGCTAGAGATTTAGGGGGGGGATCCTACGAGCAGTACTTC
CSARDLGGGSYEQYF
>TRBJ1-1|TRBV29-1|many|TRBD1|15
TGCAGCGTGAGCGGGACAGGGGAAGAGGACACTGAAGCTTTCTTT
CSVSGTGEEDTEAFF
>TRBJ1-1|TRBV13|many|.|12
TGTGCCAGCAGCCCAGGGGATACTGAAGCTTTCTTT
CASSPGDTEAFF
>TRBJ2-7|TRBV7-9|.|.|13
TGTGCCAGCAGCTCAAAAGAAAGGTACGAGCAGTACTTC
CASSSKERYEQYF
>TRBJ2-7|TRBV9|many|.|15
TGTGCCAGCAGCGTAGAAACAGGGAGCTCCTACGAGCAGTACTTC
CASSVETGSSYEQYF
>TRBJ1-5|TRBV19|.|.|16
TGTGCCAGTAGTCCTACAGGGCAGTTTAGCAATCAGCCCCAGCATTTT
CASSPTGQFSNQPQHF
>TRBJ1-2|TRBV12-3/TRBV12-4|many|.|13
TGTGCCAGCAGTCCCCGCGGGAACTATGGCTACACCTTC
CASSPRGNYGYTF
>TRBJ1-3|TRBV7-4|many|TRBD1|15
TGTGCCAGCAGCCCGGGACAGGGGAAAGGAAACACCATATATTTT
CASSPGQGKGNTIYF
>TRBJ2-5|TRBV7-2|many|TRBD2|16
TGTGCCAGCAGCTTAGTTGGCGGGGGGATATTGGAGACCCAGTACTTC
CASSLVGGGILETQYF
>TRBJ2-3|TRBV4-1|few|TRBD2|18
TGCGCCAGCAGCCAAGTAGTCGGTCTAGCGGGGGGCACAGATACGCAGTATTTT
CASSQVVGLAGGTDTQYF
>TRBJ2-2|TRBV2|.|.|13
TGTGCCAGCAGTGGATGGGGCGCCGGGGAGCTGTTTTTT
CASSGWGAGELFF
>TRBJ2-5|TRBV4-1|many|.|12
TGCGCCAGCAGCCAAGATAGGAGGACCCAGTACTTC
CASSQDRRTQYF
>TRBJ2-3|TRBV12-3/TRBV12-4|many|TRBD2|15
TGTGCCAGCAGTGAAGCGGGGGGAGTAACAGATACGCAGTATTTT
CASSEAGGVTDTQYF
>TRBJ2-1|TRBV4-3|.|.|18
TGCGCCAGCAGCCCCCAAGATAGTGTGCAGGGCTCCTACAATGAGCAGTTCTTC
CASSPQDSVQGSYNEQFF
>TRBJ1-1|TRBV20-1|many|.|15
TGCAGTGCTAGAGACACTCCGGATCGGGACACTGAAGCTTTCTTT
CSARDTPDRDTEAFF
>TRBJ1-1|TRBV7-9|many|TRBD1|14
TGTGCCAGCAGCTTGGACAGGGAGAACACTGAAGCTTTCTTT
CASSLDRENTEAFF
>TRBJ1-3|TRBV2|many|.|15
TGTGCCAGCAGAGGAGATGAGGTCTCTGGAAACACCATATATTTT
CASRGDEVSGNTIYF
>TRBJ2-3|TRBV13|many|TRBD2|15
TGTGCCAGCAGCCCAGGACTAGCGGAAACAGATACGCAGTATTTT
CASSPGLAETDTQYF
>TRBJ2-5|TRBV6-2/TRBV6-3|.|.|15
TGTGCCAGCAGTTCCCTAGGACAGACGGAAGAGACCCAGTACTTC
CASSSLGQTEETQYF
>TRBJ2-6|TRBV30|many|.|14
TGTGCCTGGGTGGACCTATCCGGGGCCAACGTCCTGACTTTC
CAWVDLSGANVLTF
>TRBJ2-7|TRBV6-6|few|.|13
TGTGCCAGCAGTTACAGTCTTAATAACGAGCAGTACTTC
CASSYSLNNEQYF
>TRBJ1-4|TRBV27|.|.|14
TGTGCCAGCAGTTTATACGGGCTGGATGAAAAACTGTTTTTT
CASSLYGLDEKLFF
>TRBJ2-3|TRBV28|.|.|15
TGTGCCAGCAGTTTATGGGGTAGGCAAACAGATACGCAGTATTTT
CASSLWGRQTDTQYF
>TRBJ1-1|TRBV28|many|.|15
TGTGCCAGCAGTTTATTAGGCAGATCGAACACTGAAGCTTTCTTT
CASSLLGRSNTEAFF
>TRBJ2-2|TRBV20-1|many|.|14
TGCAGTGCTAGAACCTTACTAGAAACCGGGGAGCTGTTTTTT
CSARTLLETGELFF
>TRBJ1-1|TRBV7-9|many|TRBD1|14
TGTGCCAGCAGCCAGAAAACAGGGGTTACTGAAGCTTTCTTT
CASSQKTGVTEAFF
>TRBJ2-5|TRBV4-3|.|.|15
TGCGCCAGCAGCCAAGAGTGGAGCCCCCAAGAGACCCAGTACTTC
CASSQEWSPQETQYF
>TRBJ2-3|TRBV24-1|.|TRBD1|15
TGTGCCACCAGTGATCGGACAGGGGGCCTGGATACGCAGTATTTT
CATSDRTGGLDTQYF